This T cell receptor (beta chain) was found in a study of molecular identifiers for immune sequencing clone quantification. Libraries for naive CD8 T cells, which were made from approximately 20,000 to 980,000 sorted cells, drew on 10%, 30% or 50% of the RNA. Listed TCR primers, together with previously described methods, were used for the bulk TCR libraries. TCRdb reprocessed the PCR reads via MiXCR and lists one record per CDR3 protein. Of more than 450,000 distinct CDR3 sequences in the sample, about 25% are singletons; the top ten hold under 0.85%. Findings of the study overall: Under 1% of molecules in naive cells, but over 97% of effector molecules, belonged to clones above 20 RNA copies. Shared barcodes on identical TCR molecules could underestimate the sizes of highly expanded clones.

There are a few counts of this clonotype. Antigen specificity is unknown. Per the germline V gene, CDR1 is LGHDT and CDR2 is YNNKEL (reference sequence). The CDR3 runs to 18 residues. V lost 4 bases and J 0 bases, leaving 19 bases between the germline ends. The TCR originated in a human donor in good health. Some libraries in this study had Jurkat cell RNA spiked in. The gene calls are TRBV3-1 and TRBJ2-4; unclear D gene. Material for sequencing was naive CD8+ T cells from blood, with Jurkat cell RNA spiked in. Subset reported: FACS-sorted CD8+CD4-CCR7+CD45RA+ naive T cells. The CDR3 loop reads CASSLHPLPILAKNIQYF. The CDR3, as DNA: TGTGCCAGCAGCCTACATCCCCTACCGATACTAGCCAAAAACATTCAGTACTTC.